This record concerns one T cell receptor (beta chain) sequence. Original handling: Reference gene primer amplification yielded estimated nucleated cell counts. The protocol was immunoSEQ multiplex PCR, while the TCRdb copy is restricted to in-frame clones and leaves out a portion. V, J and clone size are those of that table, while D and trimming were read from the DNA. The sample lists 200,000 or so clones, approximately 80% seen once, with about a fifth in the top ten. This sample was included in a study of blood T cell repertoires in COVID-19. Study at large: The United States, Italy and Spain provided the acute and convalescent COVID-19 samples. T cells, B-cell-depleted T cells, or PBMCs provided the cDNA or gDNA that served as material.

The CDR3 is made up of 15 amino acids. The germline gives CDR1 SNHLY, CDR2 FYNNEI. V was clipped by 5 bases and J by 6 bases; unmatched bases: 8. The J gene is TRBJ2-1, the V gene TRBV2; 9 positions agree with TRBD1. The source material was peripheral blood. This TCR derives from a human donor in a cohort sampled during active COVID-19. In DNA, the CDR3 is TGTGCCAGCAGTACCGGGACAGGGAGAGTCAATGAGCAGTTCTTC. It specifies CASSTGTGRVNEQFF.